A single sample gave rise to the 32 T cell receptor beta chains below, sequenced in a study of blood T cell repertoires in COVID-19 (dated by TCRdb to between 2020 and 2021). Libraries were prepared through the immunoSEQ multiplex PCR assay. TCRdb holds this immuneACCESS table with in-frame rearrangements only. Some clones are missing; in checked studies, unresolved V genes explain under half, and the rest has no known cause. The sample contains approximately 76,000 clones, 86% of them found a single time. Around 12% of the sample rests with the top ten. What was sequenced was peripheral blood. Source of these receptors: a woman between 55 and 75 years old with acute or convalescent COVID-19.

The genes are TRBV6-1 and TRBJ2-4; 9 bases match TRBD1. Trimming removed 4 bases from V and 0 bases from J; junction bases left unmatched: 13. CDR3 length: 19 amino acids. CDR1 is MNHNS and CDR2 is SASEGT in the germline V gene. CDR3 coding DNA: TGTGCCAGCAGTGCAAATACAGGGGGCGCATCCGTAGCCAAAAACATTCAGTACTTC. Translated: CASSANTGGASVAKNIQYF.

This clone has a single count. CDR3 region: CASSRTSEGEQYF. The DNA for the CDR3 is TGTGCCAGCAGTCGGACTAGCGAAGGGGAGCAGTACTTC. The V call is TRBV6-5, the J call TRBJ2-7; 9 nucleotides line up with TRBD2. The CDR3 runs to 13 residues. The germline gives CDR1 MNHEY, CDR2 SVGAGI. V was pared by 5 bases and J by 7 bases, with 6 bases of the junction left unmatched.

This clone was seen a single time. This sequence joins TRBV5-6 and TRBJ1-1; D might be TRBD1 (6 bases). V lost 4 bases and J lost 11, with 18 bases in between. Germline assignment: CDR1 SGHDT and CDR2 YYEEEE. The CDR3 is 13 residues long. CDR3 nucleotides: TGTGCCAGCAGCCCCCCAGGGGCCATAGGGGCTTTCTTT. This sequence encodes CASSPPGAIGAFF.

The chain links TRBV19 to TRBJ2-7, with 8 bases fitting TRBD2. This CDR3 comprises 13 residues. The V and J ends lost 6 bases and 2 bases, in that order; junction bases with no gene match: 3. CDR1 and CDR2 (germline): LNHDA, SQIVND (reference sequence). CDR3 DNA sequence: TGTGCCAGTAGGTTAGCGGGGACCTACGAGCAGTACTTC. This translates into CASRLAGTYEQYF.

The chain has TRBV4-2 and TRBJ1-5; D is undetermined. Trimming removed 2 bases from V and 0 bases from J, with 8 bases in between. The CDR3 consists of 15 residues. Germline V CDR1 and CDR2: LGHNA, YNFKEQ. CDR3 sequence reads: CASSQSVYSNQPQHF. In DNA, the CDR3 is TGTGCCAGCAGCCAATCCGTTTATAGCAATCAGCCCCAGCATTTT.

The V call is TRBV6-4, the J call TRBJ1-6, with unresolved D. The V end lost 6 bases, the J end lost 10 bases, and 16 bases lay between the germline ends. The germline gives CDR1 MRHNA, CDR2 SNTAGT. The CDR3 length is 14 residues. In DNA form, the CDR3 reads TGTGCCAGCAGCCAAGGGAGGATCGGGTCACCCCTCCACTTT. Its translation is CASSQGRIGSPLHF.

The chain couples TRBV5-1 to TRBJ2-5; 7 positions match TRBD2. The CDR3 spans 17 residues. Germline CDR1 reads SGHRS; CDR2 reads YFSETQ. Unmatched junction bases numbered 13, after V lost 0 bases and J lost 5 bases. CDR3 region: CASSLALSGNAAETQYF. CDR3 DNA sequence: TGCGCCAGCAGCTTGGCCTTGAGCGGGAACGCGGCGGAGACCCAGTACTTC.

This clone was seen a handful of times. The rearrangement uses TRBV5-8 and TRBJ2-7; TRBD2 matches at 13 bases. This CDR3 is built from 17 residues. Trimming cost V 3 bases and J 4 bases; bases outside gene matches: 10. Looked up from germline, CDR1 is SGHTS and CDR2 is YDEGEE. This CDR3 reads CASSYRLAGGLEYEQYF. The CDR3 bases are TGTGCCAGCAGCTATAGACTAGCGGGGGGCCTAGAGTACGAGCAGTACTTC.

Turning to this clone: Other DNA sequences of this sample code for an identical CDR3. V and J are TRBV10-3 and TRBJ1-1; D not resolved. The ends were cut back, 4 bases at V and 1 base at J, with 7 bases in the middle. The CDR3 length is 13 residues. The germline gives CDR1 ENHRY, CDR2 SYGVKD. The CDR3 nucleotides are TGTGCCATCAGTGGACGACAGAACACTGAAGCTTTCTTT. This translates into CAISGRQNTEAFF.

The chain combines TRBV11-1 with TRBJ1-1; TRBD1 matches at 8 bases. The germline gives CDR1 SGHAT, CDR2 FQDESV (reference sequence). The CDR3 spans 14 residues. Trimming removed 5 bases from V and 11 bases from J; junction bases left unmatched: 13. CDR3 nucleotides: TGTGCCAGCAGCGCCTACTCAGGGGGCGGAATGGCTTTCTTT. Translated: CASSAYSGGGMAFF.

V usage is TRBV21-1 and J usage is TRBJ1-1. TRBV21-1 is given as a pseudogene. This CDR3 region has 14 residues. The DNA of the CDR3 is TGTGCCAGCAGCAAAGTGGTTAGGAACACTGAAGCTTTCTTT. Protein product: CASSKVVRNTEAFF.

This rearrangement joins TRBV20-1 to TRBJ2-3; 10 bases agree with TRBD1. The V and J ends lost 3 bases and 3 bases, in that order; junction bases with no gene match: 9. The CDR3 loop spans 16 amino acids. From germline, CDR1 is DFQATT and CDR2 SNEGSKA (reference sequence). CDR3 in DNA: TGCAGTGCTAGTGGGCCGGGACAGGGGTTTACAGATACGCAGTATTTT. Residues: CSASGPGQGFTDTQYF.

In this sample, this clone turned up a few times. J is TRBJ1-2 and V is TRBV6-5; D unclear. The CDR3 loop spans 15 amino acids. V dropped 2 bases and J dropped 0 bases, with 10 bases sitting between them. From germline, CDR1 is MNHEY and CDR2 SVGAGI. The CDR3 DNA is TGTGCCAGCAGTTACGGCCGGGGAGCTAACTATGGCTACACCTTC. Translated: CASSYGRGANYGYTF.

This clone was counted once. This chain links TRBV7-9 with TRBJ2-2, with D maybe TRBD1 (5 bases). Germline V gives CDR1 SEHNR, CDR2 FQNEAQ (reference sequence). This CDR3 contains 16 residues. Trimming cost V 1 base and J 7 bases, with 16 bases left between them. This chain's CDR3 is CASSLGSGLPRGELFF. Written as DNA, the CDR3 is TGTGCCAGCAGCTTAGGATCAGGGCTTCCTCGCGGGGAGCTGTTTTTT.

The rearrangement links TRBV27 to TRBJ2-3; 7 nucleotides match TRBD1. Germline trimming cut 4 bases from V and 7 bases from J; bases unmatched to any gene: 11. From germline, CDR1 is MNHEY and CDR2 SMNVEV (reference sequence). The CDR3 consists of 15 residues. The CDR3 reads CASSYFRDRTNTQYF. In nucleotides, the CDR3 is TGTGCCAGCAGTTATTTCCGGGACAGAACGAATACGCAGTATTTT.

This chain joins TRBV14 and TRBJ1-6; D is unclear. Germline V gene sequence: CDR1 SGHDN, CDR2 FVKESK. There are 14 residues in the CDR3. The V gene lost 0 bases and the J gene lost 3 bases, with 3 bases spanning the gap. The CDR3 nucleotides are TGTGCCAGCAGCCAAGATCACTATAATTCACCCCTCCACTTT. Translated, it gives CASSQDHYNSPLHF.

The V and J genes are TRBV24-1 and TRBJ2-2; 8 bases agree with TRBD1. Germline V lookup: CDR1 KGHDR, CDR2 SFDVKD. The V and J ends lost 5 bases and 10 bases, in that order; junction bases with no gene match: 11. This CDR3 is built from 15 residues. The CDR3 coding sequence is TGTGCCACCAGTGCCACGGGACAGGTATACCAGGAGCTGTTTTTT. It translates to CATSATGQVYQELFF.

The chain has TRBV11-3 and TRBJ2-7, with TRBD1 matching 9 bases. The CDR3 contains 17 residues. Germline values: CDR1 SGHNT, CDR2 YENEEA. V dropped 1 base and J dropped 2; count of bases not matched to a gene: 9. CDR3: CASSLASTGGPAYEQYF. In DNA form, the CDR3 reads TGTGCCAGCAGCTTAGCGTCGACAGGGGGGCCCGCCTACGAGCAGTACTTC.

The V call is TRBV15, the J call TRBJ2-3, with a tentative D call TRBD1 (6 bases). V was shortened by 1 base and J by 0 bases, with 11 bases between the two germline ends. Per the germline V gene, CDR1 is LNHNV and CDR2 is YYDKDF (reference sequence). CDR3 length equals 16 residues. DNA of the CDR3: TGTGCCACCAGCAGAGGGGCAGGGGCTAGCACAGATACGCAGTATTTT. This gives the protein CATSRGAGASTDTQYF.

The chain is built from TRBV7-2 and TRBJ1-5; D unclear. CDR3 length: 15 amino acids. Per the germline V gene, CDR1 is SGHTA and CDR2 is FQGNSA. Trimming removed 6 bases from V and 2 bases from J, with 14 bases in between. As DNA, the CDR3 is TGTGCCAGCAGACCGATCGGGAGCGGCAATCAGCCCCAGCATTTT. The encoded protein is CASRPIGSGNQPQHF.

The chain joins TRBV9 to TRBJ1-3, with a weak D call TRBD1 (5 bases). Germline V CDR1 and CDR2: SGDLS, YYNGEE. This CDR3 region has 15 residues. The germline V and J ends were trimmed by 4 bases and 0 bases, with 11 bases remaining between them. The CDR3 sequence is CASSPDTFSGNTIYF. The CDR3 region has the DNA TGTGCCAGCAGCCCGGACACTTTCTCTGGAAACACCATATATTTT. Full variable domain (missing parts from reference TRBV9 and TRBJ1-3): DSGVTQTPKHLITATGQRVTLRCSPRSGDLSVYWYQQSLDQGLQFLIQYYNGEERAKGNILERFSAQQFPDLHSELNLSSLELGDSALYFCASSPDTFSGNTIYFGEGSWLTVV.

V usage is TRBV5-1 and J usage is TRBJ2-2; the match to TRBD1 covers 7 bases. The J segment lost 6 bases and the V segment lost 2 bases, leaving 10 bases of the junction unmatched. Germline V gives CDR1 SGHRS, CDR2 YFSETQ. The CDR3 contains 16 residues. CDR3 protein: CASSFGYDRDPGELFF. For the CDR3, the DNA is TGCGCCAGCAGCTTTGGATACGACAGGGACCCCGGGGAGCTGTTTTTT.

The chain carries TRBV4-1 and TRBJ2-1; 8 nucleotides line up with TRBD2. The germline gives CDR1 MGHRA, CDR2 YSYEKL. The CDR3 extends over 17 amino acids. Unmatched junction bases numbered 15, after V lost 3 bases and J lost 8 bases. The CDR3 DNA follows: TGCGCCAGCAGCCAGGACCCTACGGGGGGGCCTCTTGATGAGCAGTTCTTC. Protein: CASSQDPTGGPLDEQFF.

The rearrangement links TRBV4-1 to TRBJ1-4; 7 bases fit TRBD1. There are 15 residues in the CDR3. Germline V lookup: CDR1 MGHRA, CDR2 YSYEKL. Trimming cost V 4 bases and J 3 bases; bases outside gene matches: 5. The CDR3, as DNA: TGCGCCAGCAGCCTCAGACAGGGCTCTAATGAAAAACTGTTTTTT. Translation gives CASSLRQGSNEKLFF.

The chain couples TRBV6-5 to TRBJ1-2; 7 bases agree with TRBD1. In germline, CDR1 is MNHEY, CDR2 SVGAGI. CDR3 length: 14 amino acids. The J segment lost 6 bases and the V segment lost 6 bases, leaving 10 bases of the junction unmatched. The CDR3 loop reads CASSRDSFKDGYTF. CDR3 nucleotides: TGTGCCAGCAGCCGGGACAGCTTTAAGGATGGCTACACCTTC.

The J gene is TRBJ2-5, the V gene TRBV3-1 (or the pseudogene TRBV3-2), with 7 bases aligning to TRBD2. Trimming at V came to 1 base and at J to 2 bases, leaving 4 bases not matched to a gene. The V gene's germline CDR1 is LGHDT and CDR2 YNNKEL (reference sequence). This CDR3 contains 15 residues. This CDR3 reads CASSQGTGRQETQYF. Here the CDR3 DNA reads TGTGCCAGCAGCCAAGGCACCGGGAGGCAAGAGACCCAGTACTTC.

This clone was observed a few times. The chain has TRBV7-9 and TRBJ2-7; TRBD1 matches at 7 bases. CDR1 and CDR2 from the germline V gene are SEHNR and FQNEAQ (reference sequence). The CDR3 runs to 14 residues. V shed 2 bases, J shed 2 bases, and the junction held 3 bases outside the gene matches. The DNA of the CDR3 is TGTGCCAGCAGCTTAAAGGGACAGCCCTACGAGCAGTACTTC. Residues: CASSLKGQPYEQYF.

In this sample, this clone turned up a few times. J is TRBJ1-5 and V is TRBV6-6, with 10 positions matching TRBD1. Germline CDR1 is MNHNY and CDR2 is SVGAGI (reference sequence). CDR3 length: 14 residues. The junction had 2 bases not matched to a gene; V was cut back by 4 bases and J by 5 bases. The CDR3 DNA sequence: TGTGCCAGCAGTTTCGGGACAGGGGATCAGCCCCAGCATTTT. Protein: CASSFGTGDQPQHF.

The chain is built from TRBV3-1 (or the pseudogene TRBV3-2) and TRBJ1-4; tentative D call: TRBD1 (5 bases). CDR3 size: 15 residues. Germline CDR1 is LGHDT and CDR2 is YNNKEL (reference sequence). V was pared by 4 bases and J by 8 bases, with 17 bases between. CDR3 sequence (DNA): TGTGCCAGCAGCCGGCGCAGGGAGGGTGAAGAAAAACTGTTTTTT. It translates to CASSRRREGEEKLFF.

The chain links TRBV5-1 to TRBJ1-6; D ambiguous. Trimming pared 2 bases from V and 5 bases from J, leaving 5 bases between. The CDR3 is 13 amino acids. From germline, CDR1 is SGHRS and CDR2 YFSETQ. CDR3 nucleotide sequence: TGCGCCAGCAGCTTTGAGAATAATTCACCCCTCCACTTT. This sequence encodes CASSFENNSPLHF.

The chain carries TRBV29-1 and TRBJ2-7; a weak D match, TRBD2 (6 bases). The germline V gene has CDR1 SQVTM and CDR2 ANQGSEA. V was shortened by 7 bases and J by 3 bases, with 19 bases between the two germline ends. This CDR3 has 14 residues. The CDR3 here is CSASRGSTYYEQYF. The CDR3 DNA sequence: TGCAGCGCTAGTCGGGGGAGTACCTACTACGAGCAGTACTTC.

The rearrangement links TRBV7-9 to TRBJ1-5; D gene ambiguous. V was trimmed by 1 base and J by 5 bases, leaving 21 bases between them. The germline gives CDR1 SEHNR, CDR2 FQNEAQ (reference sequence). The CDR3 totals 18 residues. The CDR3 here is CASSLVPADLLGDQPQHF. CDR3 nucleotides: TGTGCCAGCAGCTTAGTACCGGCTGACCTGCTAGGTGATCAGCCCCAGCATTTT.